This T cell receptor beta chain was sequenced for a study of OX40 agonist ivuxolimab in advanced cancers. Exclusion of a patient followed from autoimmune disease history or systemic immunosuppression. Assay: immunoSEQ multiplex PCR; the TCRdb copy retains only in-frame clones and omits some. This sample has tens of thousands of clones, with around four fifths found just once. Germline lookup yields CDR1 KGHSH and CDR2 LQKENI. CDR3 length equals 15 residues. Study-wide findings and caveats: At doses 0.1 to 3.0 mg/kg, CD4+ and CD8+ clones expanded.

As concerns this clone: Its antigen is undetermined.

The receptor's source is an adult with an advanced solid tumor such as melanoma, head and neck, liver or kidney cancer. Source: CD4+ or CD8+ T cells sorted from blood, taken in a trial of the OX40 agonist ivuxolimab. This sequence joins TRBV18 and TRBJ2-5, with D perhaps being TRBD1 or TRBD2 (5 bases each). The DNA matches TRBJ2-7 better at its end, which makes the J call doubtful. CDR3 region: CASSPPGVGSYEQYF. For the CDR3, the DNA is TGTGCCAGCTCACCACCGGGGGTGGGGAGCTACGAGCAGTACTTC.